A single sample gave rise to the 14 T cell receptor beta chains below, sequenced in a study of cytomegalovirus exposure and HLA in healthy donors. Primers: 60 Vbeta forward and 13 Jbeta reverse. Only in-frame clones appear in the TCRdb table, and some are missing; sequencing was by immunoSEQ multiplex PCR. The data contain 100,000 to 150,000 clones, approximately 77% of them singletons. Sequencing was performed on PBMCs. These receptors were taken from a man aged 18 to 29 in good health and CMV-seronegative.

The CDR3 is CASSLETGGSYEQYF. CDR3 bases: TGTGCCAGCAGCTTAGAAACGGGAGGCTCCTACGAGCAGTACTTC. The chain employs TRBV11-2 and TRBJ2-7; 7 bases map to TRBD2. Germline assignment: CDR1 SGHAT and CDR2 FQNNGV. V lost 0 bases, J lost 0 bases, and 2 bases stayed unmatched. The CDR3 has 15 amino acids.

The chain combines TRBV10-1 with TRBJ1-4; D is perhaps TRBD1 (6 bases). Germline assignment: CDR1 WNHNN and CDR2 SYGVQD (reference sequence). The CDR3 loop spans 15 amino acids. The germline V and J ends were trimmed by 0 bases and 2 bases, with 7 bases remaining between them. DNA of the CDR3: TGCGCCAGCAGTGAGTCCGGACAGACTAATGAAAAACTGTTTTTT. This encodes CASSESGQTNEKLFF.

The chain carries TRBV19 and TRBJ2-3, with D possibly TRBD1 on 5 matching bases. This CDR3 has 13 amino acids. The V and J ends lost 7 bases and 7 bases respectively, with 15 bases between them. The germline gives CDR1 LNHDA, CDR2 SQIVND (reference sequence). The CDR3 sequence is CASKQASGYTQYF. As DNA, the CDR3 is TGTGCCAGTAAACAGGCGAGTGGGTATACGCAGTATTTT. The variable domain in full, with the rest retrieved from reference TRBV19 and TRBJ2-3, is DGGITQSPKYLFRKEGQNVTLSCEQNLNHDAMYWYRQDPGQGLRLIYYSQIVNDFQKGDIAEGYSVSREKKESFPLTVTSAQKNPTAFYLCASKQASGYTQYFGPGTRLTVL.

The V call is TRBV25-1, the J call TRBJ1-1, with a possible D match to TRBD1 (6 bases). The CDR3 is made up of 13 amino acids. The V and J ends lost 4 bases and 11 bases respectively, with 17 bases between them. The germline gives CDR1 MGHDK, CDR2 SYGVNS. The CDR3: CASSGRQAARAFF. The CDR3, as DNA: TGTGCCAGCAGTGGCCGACAGGCCGCGAGGGCTTTCTTT.

The chain has TRBV5-1 and TRBJ2-1; 11 bases line up with TRBD2. This CDR3 is built from 15 residues. V lost 4 bases and J lost 5; bases outside the gene matches: 5. Germline V lookup: CDR1 SGHRS, CDR2 YFSETQ. CDR3 nucleotide sequence: TGCGCCAGCAGCAACGGGACTAGCGGTGACAATGAGCAGTTCTTC. It encodes CASSNGTSGDNEQFF. The full variable domain, rest sourced from reference TRBV5-1 and TRBJ2-1, is KAGVTQTPRYLIKTRGQQVTLSCSPISGHRSVSWYQQTPGQGLQFLFEYFSETQRNKGNFPGRFSGRQFSNSRSEMNVSTLELGDSALYLCASSNGTSGDNEQFFGPGTRLTVL.

The chain recombines TRBV9 with TRBJ1-2; 7 bases map to TRBD1. The CDR3 runs 15 residues. Germline CDR1 and CDR2: SGDLS and YYNGEE. With 4 bases clipped from V and 5 bases from J, the junction kept 11 bases outside the gene matches. The CDR3 nucleotides are TGTGCCAGCAGCCCACGGAGTGACAGGGCGTATGGCTACACCTTC. This translates into CASSPRSDRAYGYTF. The variable domain in full, with the rest retrieved from reference TRBV9 and TRBJ1-2, is DSGVTQTPKHLITATGQRVTLRCSPRSGDLSVYWYQQSLDQGLQFLIQYYNGEERAKGNILERFSAQQFPDLHSELNLSSLELGDSALYFCASSPRSDRAYGYTFGSGTRLTVV.

The chain joins TRBV6-1 to TRBJ1-5, with D tentatively TRBD1 (5 bases). The germline CDR1 and CDR2 sequences are MNHNS and SASEGT. Trimming left V 1 base short and J 4 bases short, with 8 bases between. The CDR3 loop spans 14 amino acids. This chain's CDR3 is CASSEGGGNQPQHF. The CDR3 region has the DNA TGTGCCAGCAGTGAAGGGGGGGGAAATCAGCCCCAGCATTTT.

The gene calls are TRBV14 and TRBJ1-3, with unresolved D. Trimming took 1 base from V and 0 from J, leaving 10 bases between them. This CDR3 contains 16 residues. Germline CDR1 is SGHDN and CDR2 is FVKESK. CDR3 sequence reads: CASSQAQSLSGNTIYF. CDR3 sequence (DNA): TGTGCCAGCAGCCAAGCTCAGTCCCTCTCTGGAAACACCATATATTTT.

The chain recombines TRBV6-4 with TRBJ2-3; D not certain. The CDR3 runs to 13 residues. V was trimmed by 5 bases and J by 0 bases, leaving 6 bases between them. CDR1 and CDR2 (germline): MRHNA, SNTAGT. The CDR3 DNA reads as TGTGCCAGCAGTAACCGGAGCACAGATACGCAGTATTTT. It codes for CASSNRSTDTQYF.

The rearrangement links TRBV7-2 to TRBJ2-1; the match to TRBD1 covers 11 bases. This CDR3 comprises 15 residues. V dropped 7 bases and J dropped 8; count of bases not matched to a gene: 10. Germline V lookup: CDR1 SGHTA, CDR2 FQGNSA. CDR3 in amino acids: CASITGTGGWDEQFF. The CDR3 DNA follows: TGTGCCAGCATCACCGGGACAGGGGGGTGGGATGAGCAGTTCTTC.

This chain links TRBV6-5 with TRBJ1-1; TRBD1 matches at 8 bases. V gave up 5 bases and J gave up 5 bases; unmatched junction bases: 7. This CDR3 spans 14 amino acids. CDR1 MNHEY and CDR2 SVGAGI come from the germline V gene. The DNA for the CDR3 is TGTGCCAGCAGTAGCAGGGGGCGTGGGACTGAAGCTTTCTTT. Protein product: CASSSRGRGTEAFF.

This clone was found a few times. J is TRBJ1-1 and V is TRBV20-1, with D unresolved. The CDR3 is 11 amino acids. The V end lost 7 bases, the J end lost 1 base, and 7 bases lay between the germline ends. Germline-derived CDR1 and CDR2 are DFQATT and SNEGSKA (reference sequence). In nucleotides, the CDR3 is TGCAGTGTCCGAGGGAACACTGAAGCTTTCTTT. This encodes CSVRGNTEAFF.

V usage is TRBV5-8 and J usage is TRBJ1-5, with TRBD1 as a possible D gene (6 bases). The CDR3 is made up of 15 amino acids. V was clipped by 0 bases and J by 1 base, with 8 bases between them. The V gene's germline CDR1 is SGHTS and CDR2 YDEGEE. The CDR3 DNA reads TGTGCCAGCAGCTTGGCACAGGGCAGCAATCAGCCCCAGCATTTT. Protein sequence: CASSLAQGSNQPQHF.

The V call is TRBV6-5, the J call TRBJ2-1; 10 nucleotides match TRBD1. With V trimmed by 5 bases and J by 9 bases, 7 bases remained unmatched. The germline V gene encodes CDR1 MNHEY and CDR2 SVGAGI. CDR3 length equals 14 residues. CDR3 region: CASSPGQGPREQFF. CDR3 nucleotides: TGTGCCAGCAGTCCGGGACAGGGGCCGCGTGAGCAGTTCTTC.